The source of this TCR beta chain is a study of T cell repertoires in cytomegalovirus infection. Background on the study: From public TCR beta signatures came an indication of both CMV infection and matching HLA type.

This clonotype came up a few times. Its specificity is not known. The CDR3 has 15 residues. Between the trimmed V and J ends, which lost 2 bases and 6 bases, there was a span of 16 bases. TCRdb reprocessed the reads with MiXCR, giving one entry per CDR3 protein. The data show about 450,000 distinct CDR3 sequences, under 40% seen once. General study findings and limits: In two of eight donors, the top clonotype was HLA-C-restricted CMV-specific.

J is TRBJ1-1 and V is TRBV23-1; D may be TRBD1 (5 bases). TRBV23-1 qualifies as an ORF whose function is uncertain. The receptor was isolated from a human donor in good health (CMV status not recorded). Some clones in this sample may be carry-over from other donors' samples. Input material: PBMCs. Here the CDR3 DNA reads TGCGCCAGCAGTCAAACCAATAAGGACACACCTGAAGCTTTCTTT. This translates into CASSQTNKDTPEAFF.